Here is one T cell receptor (beta chain) with its context. Antigen unknown. This entry is derived from a study of cytomegalovirus exposure and HLA in healthy donors. The overall study: A prior study identified 90 million to 120 million unique TCR beta sequences from about 180 million T cells. Study findings and constraints: Only CMV serostatus was available as immune exposure information.

Per germline, CDR1 SGHTA and CDR2 FQGTGA. The CDR3 sequence is 14 residues long. The J segment lost 4 bases and the V segment lost 5 bases, leaving 2 bases of the junction unmatched. PCR primers comprised 60 Vbeta and 13 Jbeta primers. Repertoires were generated with immunoSEQ multiplex PCR, while TCRdb's copy carries only in-frame clones and drops some. The table lists 37,000 or so clones, 70% to 85% of them singletons. The material sequenced was PBMCs. The sequence was obtained from a man aged 25-40 years in good health and CMV-seronegative. The chain combines TRBV7-3 with TRBJ2-2, with TRBD1 identical over 9 bases. CDR3 coding DNA: TGTGCCAGCAGCCGGGACAGGGTCACCGGGGAGCTGTTTTTT. It yields the protein CASSRDRVTGELFF.